The 28 T cell receptor beta chains below all came from one sample that was sequenced in a study of cytomegalovirus exposure and HLA in healthy donors. Measured with immunoSEQ multiplex PCR; TCRdb has only the in-frame clones, and not every one. There are approximately 100,000 clones in the sample; about 87% occur only once, and more than 1.5% lies in the top ten. The sequenced material came from PBMCs. The source is a woman in her late teens or twenties in good health and CMV-seropositive.

CDR3 sequence reads: CASSQGEAFF. CDR3 sequence (DNA): TGTGCCAGCAGTCAGGGTGAAGCTTTCTTT. The chain carries TRBV2 and TRBJ1-1, with D maybe TRBD1 (5 bases). This CDR3 is built from 10 residues. The germline V and J ends were trimmed by 5 bases and 7 bases, with 5 bases remaining between them. Germline V CDR1 and CDR2: SNHLY, FYNNEI.

The CDR3, as DNA: TGTGCCAGTAGTACCAACGGACACGGCTCCCGAAACACCATATATTTT. Its protein product is CASSTNGHGSRNTIYF. The rearrangement links TRBV19 to TRBJ1-3; possibly TRBD1 for D (5 bases). CDR1 LNHDA and CDR2 SQIVND come from the germline V gene (reference sequence). V lost 4 bases, J lost 5 bases, and 18 bases lay in between. CDR3 length: 16 amino acids.

This clone has only a few counts. V and J are TRBV29-1 and TRBJ1-1; TRBD1 is a possible D gene (5 bases). There are 12 residues in the CDR3. The germline gives CDR1 SQVTM, CDR2 ANQGSEA. V was pared by 4 bases and J by 3 bases, with 9 bases between. CDR3 sequence (DNA): TGCAGCGTTGCCAGGGTTCACACTGAAGCTTTCTTT. This codes for CSVARVHTEAFF.

V gene TRBV29-1 combines with J gene TRBJ1-2; 8 bases fit TRBD1. The CDR3 consists of 13 residues. V dropped 5 bases and J dropped 4; count of bases not matched to a gene: 6. From germline, CDR1 is SQVTM and CDR2 ANQGSEA. CDR3 sequence reads: CSVSQGVGYGYTF. The CDR3 bases are TGCAGCGTTTCACAGGGGGTGGGCTATGGCTACACCTTC.

The CDR3 here is CASSSGTNTGELFF. Written as DNA, the CDR3 is TGTGCCAGCAGCTCCGGGACAAACACCGGGGAGCTGTTTTTT. The chain uses TRBV7-9 and TRBJ2-2, with D possibly TRBD1 on 6 matching bases. This CDR3 spans 14 amino acids. Germline CDR1 SEHNR, CDR2 FQNEAQ (reference sequence). Trimming removed 4 bases at V and 2 bases at J, with 8 bases between.

V and J are TRBV10-1 and TRBJ1-6, with D tentatively TRBD1 (5 bases). CDR1 and CDR2 from the germline V gene are WNHNN and SYGVQD (reference sequence). Trimming took off 2 bases at V and 7 bases at J, with 6 bases between the two ends. The CDR3 has 13 residues. The CDR3 spells CASSEKGNSPLHF. For the CDR3, the DNA is TGCGCCAGCAGTGAGAAGGGGAATTCACCCCTCCACTTT.

V is TRBV9 and J is TRBJ2-4, with 8 bases identical to TRBD2. Looked up from germline, CDR1 is SGDLS and CDR2 is YYNGEE. The CDR3 has 15 residues. Trimming cost V 0 bases and J 7 bases; bases outside gene matches: 6. In DNA form, the CDR3 reads TGTGCCAGCAGCGTAGGTTCGGGGGGGCGGAACATTCAGTACTTC. The encoded protein is CASSVGSGGRNIQYF.

The rearrangement links TRBV13 to TRBJ2-7; tentatively, D is TRBD1 (6 bases). V gave up 5 bases and J gave up 1 base, with 12 bases separating them. Germline V gene sequence: CDR1 PRHDT, CDR2 FYEKMQ (reference sequence). The CDR3 length is 14 residues. The CDR3 sequence is CASSVTGTSYEQYF. CDR3 sequence (DNA): TGTGCCAGCAGCGTTACAGGGACGTCCTACGAGCAGTACTTC.

In DNA form, the CDR3 reads TGTGCCAGCAGCTGGAGGGTCACAGATACGCAGTATTTT. As protein: CASSWRVTDTQYF. This chain connects TRBV5-6 to TRBJ2-3; a weak D match, TRBD2 (6 bases). Germline V lookup: CDR1 SGHDT, CDR2 YYEEEE. V dropped 3 bases and J dropped 2 bases, with 7 bases sitting between them. The CDR3 totals 13 residues.

This clone has just one count. V usage is TRBV19 and J usage is TRBJ1-6, with D possibly TRBD1 on 6 matching bases. The V and J ends lost 5 bases and 0 bases respectively, with 11 bases between them. The CDR3 is made up of 16 amino acids. Per germline, CDR1 LNHDA and CDR2 SQIVND (reference sequence). The CDR3 bases are TGTGCCAGTAGTCCCGGACAGTTCTCCTATAATTCACCCCTCCACTTT. Protein sequence: CASSPGQFSYNSPLHF. Together with reference TRBV19 and TRBJ1-6, the CDR3 gives the full variable domain: DGGITQSPKYLFRKEGQNVTLSCEQNLNHDAMYWYRQDPGQGLRLIYYSQIVNDFQKGDIAEGYSVSREKKESFPLTVTSAQKNPTAFYLCASSPGQFSYNSPLHFGNGTRLTVT.

V and J are TRBV28 and TRBJ1-1; D is ambiguous. The CDR3 is 13 amino acids. With 3 bases removed from V and 10 bases from J, the gap between germline ends came to 15 bases. Looked up from germline, CDR1 is MDHEN and CDR2 is SYDVKM. The CDR3 DNA is TGTGCCAGCAGTTTGGAGGGTCCTGTCACAGCTTTCTTT. Residues: CASSLEGPVTAFF.

The rearrangement uses TRBV15 and TRBJ1-5; 7 nucleotides match TRBD1. Looked up from germline, CDR1 is LNHNV and CDR2 is YYDKDF (reference sequence). The V and J ends lost 5 bases and 2 bases, in that order; junction bases with no gene match: 6. This CDR3 contains 15 residues. CDR3 DNA sequence: TGTGCCACCAGCCGGGAAGGGACAGGCAATCAGCCCCAGCATTTT. This encodes CATSREGTGNQPQHF.

CDR3 coding DNA: TGTGCCAGCAGTTTGGGACAGGGACTGACCTACGAGCAGTACGTC. This gives the protein CASSLGQGLTYEQYV. V is TRBV2 and J is TRBJ2-7; 9 nucleotides agree with TRBD1. Germline CDR1 reads SNHLY; CDR2 reads FYNNEI. With 5 bases clipped from V and 2 bases from J, the junction kept 7 bases outside the gene matches. CDR3 length: 15 residues.

This chain links TRBV6-4 with TRBJ2-3, with D perhaps matching TRBD2 (6 bases). The CDR3 has 15 residues. The ends were cut back, 0 bases at V and 6 bases at J, with 13 bases in the middle. CDR1 is MRHNA, CDR2 SNTAGT, per germline. The CDR3 protein is CASSDSSLATDTQYF. CDR3 coding DNA: TGTGCCAGCAGTGACTCGTCGCTAGCGACGGATACGCAGTATTTT.

This clone appeared once. The chain joins TRBV2 to TRBJ1-4; 7 bases are shared with TRBD1. The V and J ends lost 7 bases and 4 bases, in that order; junction bases with no gene match: 6. Germline V gene lookup returns CDR1 SNHLY and CDR2 FYNNEI. The CDR3 totals 14 residues. The CDR3 nucleotides are TGTGCCAGCATGCGGGACAGAGTTAATGAAAAACTGTTTTTT. It specifies CASMRDRVNEKLFF.

The genes are TRBV18 and TRBJ2-7, with D unresolved. V was cut by 0 bases and J by 3 bases, with 6 bases left in between. Germline CDR1 reads KGHSH; CDR2 reads LQKENI. This CDR3 contains 13 residues. The DNA for the CDR3 is TGTGCCAGCTCACCACCCCTAGGCTACGAGCAGTACTTC. This codes for CASSPPLGYEQYF.

The genes are TRBV18 and TRBJ1-6; 8 nucleotides align to TRBD1. The CDR3 runs to 15 residues. The ends lost 3 bases at V and 6 bases at J; junction bases unmatched: 4. Germline V gene data show CDR1 as KGHSH and CDR2 as LQKENI. CDR3 region: CASSPPDRGNSPLHF. The CDR3 DNA sequence: TGTGCCAGCTCACCTCCAGACAGGGGTAATTCACCCCTCCACTTT.

The rearrangement joins TRBV7-3 to TRBJ1-2, with 7 positions matching TRBD1. The germline gives CDR1 SGHTA, CDR2 FQGTGA. V gave up 1 base and J gave up 7 bases; unmatched junction bases: 9. The CDR3 loop spans 15 amino acids. The CDR3 sequence is CASSLKKTGKLGYTF. The CDR3 DNA follows: TGTGCCAGCAGCTTAAAGAAGACAGGGAAACTTGGCTACACCTTC.

The chain couples TRBV5-1 to TRBJ2-3, with 11 positions matching TRBD2. The CDR3 runs to 17 residues. After removal of 4 bases from V and 2 bases from J, the junction contained 9 bases not matched to a gene. Germline V gene sequence: CDR1 SGHRS, CDR2 YFSETQ. The CDR3 here is CASSGLLAGGTTDTQYF. The CDR3 nucleotides read TGCGCCAGCAGCGGCTTGCTAGCGGGGGGCACCACAGATACGCAGTATTTT.

V gene TRBV7-9 combines with J gene TRBJ2-5; D is possibly TRBD1 (6 bases). The CDR3 covers 16 residues. Trimming left V 3 bases short and J 2 bases short, with 16 bases between. From germline, CDR1 is SEHNR and CDR2 FQNEAQ (reference sequence). This CDR3 reads CASSFGPTGLQETQYF. As DNA, the CDR3 is TGTGCCAGCAGCTTCGGCCCGACAGGCCTGCAAGAGACCCAGTACTTC.

CDR3 nucleotides: TGTGCCAGCAGCTTAAGGTTGCGGCGGGGCACAGATACGCAGTATTTT. This gives the protein CASSLRLRRGTDTQYF. This chain joins TRBV11-2 and TRBJ2-3, with D possibly matching TRBD2 (5 bases). CDR3 size: 16 residues. Germline V lookup: CDR1 SGHAT, CDR2 FQNNGV. V was shortened by 2 bases and J by 1 base, with 13 bases between the two germline ends.

This sequence joins TRBV6-5 and TRBJ2-7, with TRBD2 matching 7 bases. CDR3 size: 14 residues. Per the germline V gene, CDR1 is MNHEY and CDR2 is SVGAGI. The J segment lost 0 bases and the V segment lost 8 bases, leaving 7 bases of the junction unmatched. CDR3 loop: CASGPSGVSYEQYF. CDR3 nucleotides: TGTGCCAGCGGTCCCAGCGGGGTCTCCTACGAGCAGTACTTC.

This sequence joins TRBV9 and TRBJ2-5; D may be TRBD2 (6 bases). CDR3 length equals 15 residues. Germline V CDR1 and CDR2: SGDLS, YYNGEE. V lost 3 bases, J lost 1 base, and 13 bases lay in between. The CDR3 coding sequence is TGTGCCAGCAGCGGCGGGACTCCCGGCCAAGAGACCCAGTACTTC. This encodes CASSGGTPGQETQYF.

This chain links TRBV6-1 with TRBJ2-7; 9 bases map to TRBD2. Trimming at V came to 7 bases and at J to 1 base, leaving 5 bases not matched to a gene. This CDR3 has 14 amino acids. Germline lookup yields CDR1 MNHNS and CDR2 SASEGT. CDR3 sequence reads: CASNSGGDSYEQYV. The CDR3 nucleotides read TGTGCCAGCAATAGCGGGGGAGATTCCTACGAGCAGTACGTC.

The V and J genes are TRBV23-1 and TRBJ1-1; no clear D gene. TRBV23-1 is marked as an open reading frame, function uncertain. V was cut by 1 base and J by 8 bases, with 8 bases left in between. The CDR3 is 12 residues long. In nucleotides, the CDR3 is TGCGCCAGCAGTCAATTCGGGATAGAAGCTTTCTTT. Residues: CASSQFGIEAFF.

This clone was seen a single time. The chain is built from TRBV11-3 and TRBJ2-7; D not resolved. The CDR3 covers 12 residues. Germline CDR1 reads SGHNT; CDR2 reads YENEEA. V lost 4 bases and J lost 4, with 8 bases in between. The CDR3 DNA reads as TGTGCCAGCAGCTCCTCGGGTTACGAGCAGTACTTC. Encoded protein: CASSSSGYEQYF. The variable domain in full, with the rest retrieved from reference TRBV11-3 and TRBJ2-7, is EAGVVQSPRYKIIEKKQPVAFWCNPISGHNTLYWYLQNLGQGPELLIRYENEEAVDDSQLPKDRFSAERLKGVDSTLKIQPAELGDSAVYLCASSSSGYEQYFGPGTRLTVT.

The rearrangement uses TRBV28 and TRBJ2-5, with 13 bases that match TRBD2. The CDR3 has 16 amino acids. Germline CDR1 and CDR2: MDHEN and SYDVKM. J was trimmed by 2 bases and V by 5 bases; bases with no gene match: 5. The CDR3 region is CASSHPLAGGQETQYF. CDR3 nucleotides: TGTGCCAGCAGTCACCCACTAGCGGGGGGGCAAGAGACCCAGTACTTC.

This clone was seen once. J is TRBJ2-7 and V is TRBV6-5; D gene uncertain. Trimming left V 5 bases short and J 1 base short, with 12 bases between. Germline loops: CDR1 MNHEY, CDR2 SVGAGI. This CDR3 has 14 amino acids. As DNA, the CDR3 is TGTGCCAGCAGTACCCCGCGGAAATCCTACGAGCAGTACTTC. Its translation: CASSTPRKSYEQYF.